The TCR beta chain under discussion was sequenced for a study of T-cell reconstitution after alpha-beta-depleted transplantation in children (dated by TCRdb to between 2015 and 2016). Background on the whole study: T-cell immune reconstitution after TCRalphabeta/CD19-depleted allogeneic hematopoietic cell transplantation in children was quantitatively tracked in the study by means of TCR repertoire profiling. Here is what the overall study found, with its caveats: Over the following months the frequencies of hyperexpanded clones went down, and after one year T-cell counts and TCRbeta diversity were mostly credited to newly produced T cells. The apparently early recovery of alphabetaT-cell counts about two months after transplant reportedly depended on only several hundred rapidly expanded clones that came from non-depleted graft cells. In some patients, the high TCRbeta diversity seen at day 60 was put down to recipient T cells and intrathymic progenitors that had survived conditioning.

There are a few counts of this clonotype. What antigen it recognizes has not been identified. Base qualities are not at hand, and no much larger clone is one base apart. Library creation used PCR. Sequencing relied on an Illumina HiSeq 2500. Molecular barcoding was employed in the preparation of TCR libraries, with unique molecular identifiers being used to normalize TCRbeta repertoire quantification. TCRdb reprocessing: public reads trimmed at Q25 with fastp, clones called with MiXCR, in-frame beta chains kept. Duplicate CDR3 protein sequences are folded into a single record with the most common DNA and genes. Counted in this sample were 450,000 to 550,000 distinct CDR3 sequences; about an eighth of them appeared once. About 15% of the sample lies in the top ten. The meaning of the sample's treatment or condition label: allogeneic hematopoietic cell transplantation with graft depleted of TCRalphabeta T cells and CD19 B cells. The transplant recipients were children given TCRalphabeta/CD19-depleted allogeneic hematopoietic cell grafts.

CDR1 DFQATT and CDR2 SNEGSKA were looked up in the germline V gene (reference sequence). The CDR3 has 13 amino acids, counting the end cysteine and phenylalanine. The DNA shown is the 39-base CDR3, in frame from base 1. V is shortened by 3 bases, J by 7 bases, and the region joining them spans 13 bases. The source material was PBMCs, mostly from graft donor cells, sampled 180 days after TCRalphabeta/CD19-depleted stem cell transplant. The sequence derives from a female patient under 10 years old who had a stem cell transplant for aplastic anemia, so the T cells may come from the graft donor. The V and J segments used are TRBV20-1 and TRBJ2-1; the D gene is perhaps TRBD2, from 5 matching bases. CDR3 protein: CSASTGIENEQFF. The DNA reads as follows: TGCAGTGCTAGTACCGGGATTGAAAATGAGCAGTTCTTC.